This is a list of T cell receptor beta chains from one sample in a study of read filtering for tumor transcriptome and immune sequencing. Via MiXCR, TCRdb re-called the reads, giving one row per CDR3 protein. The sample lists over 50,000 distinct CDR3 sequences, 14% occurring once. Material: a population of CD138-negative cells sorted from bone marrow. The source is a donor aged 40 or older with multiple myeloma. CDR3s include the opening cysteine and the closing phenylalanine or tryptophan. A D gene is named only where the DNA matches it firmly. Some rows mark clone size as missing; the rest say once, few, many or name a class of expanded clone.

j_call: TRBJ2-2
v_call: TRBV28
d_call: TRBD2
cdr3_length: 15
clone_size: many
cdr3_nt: TGTGCCAGCAGTGGCCCCGGGGGGGCGCGTGGGGAGCTGTTTTTT
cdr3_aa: CASSGPGGARGELFF

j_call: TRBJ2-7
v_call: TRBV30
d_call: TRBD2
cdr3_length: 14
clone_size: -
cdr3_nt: TGTGCCTGGAGTGTATCGGGAGGGTCCTACGTGCAGTACTTC
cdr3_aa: CAWSVSGGSYVQYF

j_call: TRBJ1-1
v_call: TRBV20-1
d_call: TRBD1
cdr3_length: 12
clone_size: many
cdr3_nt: TGCAGTGCTAGACACCGGACAGGTGAAGCTTTCTTT
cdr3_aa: CSARHRTGEAFF

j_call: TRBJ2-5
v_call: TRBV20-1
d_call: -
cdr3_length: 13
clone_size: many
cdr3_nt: TGCAGTGCTAACCCGGACAGCCAAGAGACCCAGTACTTC
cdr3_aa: CSANPDSQETQYF

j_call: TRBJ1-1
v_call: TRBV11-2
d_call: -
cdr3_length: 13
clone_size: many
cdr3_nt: TGTGCCAGCAGCTTATTGGGGAACACTGAAGCTTTCTTT
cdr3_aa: CASSLLGNTEAFF

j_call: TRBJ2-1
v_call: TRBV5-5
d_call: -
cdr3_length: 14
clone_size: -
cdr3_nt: TGTGCCAGCAGCATGGACAGATCCTACAATGAGCAGTTCTTC
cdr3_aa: CASSMDRSYNEQFF

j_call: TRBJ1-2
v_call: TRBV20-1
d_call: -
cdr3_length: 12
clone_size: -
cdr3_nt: TGCAGTGCCAGAGGGGGTAGCTATGGCTACACCTTC
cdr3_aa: CSARGGSYGYTF

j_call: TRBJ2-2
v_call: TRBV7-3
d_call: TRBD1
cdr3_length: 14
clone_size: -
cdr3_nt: TGTGCCAGCAGCTCCGACAGGGCGGGCGGGGAGCTGTTTTTT
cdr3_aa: CASSSDRAGGELFF

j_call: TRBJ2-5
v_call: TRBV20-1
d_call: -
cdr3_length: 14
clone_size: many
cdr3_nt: TGCAGTGCTAGACAGCTCCTAGCTGGGGAGACCCAGTACTTC
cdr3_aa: CSARQLLAGETQYF

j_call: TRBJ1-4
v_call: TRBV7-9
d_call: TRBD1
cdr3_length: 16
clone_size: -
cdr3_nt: TGTGGCAGCAGCCTCCGGACAGGGAACATCAATGAAAAACTGTTTTTT
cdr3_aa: CGSSLRTGNINEKLFF

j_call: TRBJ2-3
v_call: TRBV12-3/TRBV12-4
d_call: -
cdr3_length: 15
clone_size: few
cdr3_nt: TGTGCCAGCAGTTCCTGGGGCGGTCGCACAGATACGCAGTATTTT
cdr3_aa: CASSSWGGRTDTQYF

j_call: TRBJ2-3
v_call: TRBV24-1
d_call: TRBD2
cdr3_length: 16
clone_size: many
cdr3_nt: TGTGCCACCAGTGACTCGGGAGGCCCTCCACGAGATACGCAGTATTTT
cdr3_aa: CATSDSGGPPRDTQYF

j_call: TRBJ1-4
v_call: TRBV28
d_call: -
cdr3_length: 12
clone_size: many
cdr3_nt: TGTGCCAGCAGTGACAACAATGAAAAACTGTTTTTT
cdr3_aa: CASSDNNEKLFF

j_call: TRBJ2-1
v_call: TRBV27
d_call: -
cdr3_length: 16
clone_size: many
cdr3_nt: TGTGCCAGCAGTTTAGAGCGGTGGAGCTCCTACAATGAGCAGTTCTTC
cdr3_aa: CASSLERWSSYNEQFF

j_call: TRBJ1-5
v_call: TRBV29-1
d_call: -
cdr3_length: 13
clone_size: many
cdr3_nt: TGCAGCGTTGAATTGGGGGTAGGGCAGCCCCAGCATTTT
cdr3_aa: CSVELGVGQPQHF

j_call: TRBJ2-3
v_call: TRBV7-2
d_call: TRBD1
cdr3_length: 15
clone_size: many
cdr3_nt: TGTGCCAGCAGCTTAGTAGACAGGGCCACAGATACGCAGTATTTT
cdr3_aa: CASSLVDRATDTQYF

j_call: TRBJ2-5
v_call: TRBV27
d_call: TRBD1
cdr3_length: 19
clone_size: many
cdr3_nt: TGTGCCAGCAGTTTATCCCCGGGACAGGGTTGGGATGAAGGGGAGACCCAGTACTTC
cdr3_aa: CASSLSPGQGWDEGETQYF